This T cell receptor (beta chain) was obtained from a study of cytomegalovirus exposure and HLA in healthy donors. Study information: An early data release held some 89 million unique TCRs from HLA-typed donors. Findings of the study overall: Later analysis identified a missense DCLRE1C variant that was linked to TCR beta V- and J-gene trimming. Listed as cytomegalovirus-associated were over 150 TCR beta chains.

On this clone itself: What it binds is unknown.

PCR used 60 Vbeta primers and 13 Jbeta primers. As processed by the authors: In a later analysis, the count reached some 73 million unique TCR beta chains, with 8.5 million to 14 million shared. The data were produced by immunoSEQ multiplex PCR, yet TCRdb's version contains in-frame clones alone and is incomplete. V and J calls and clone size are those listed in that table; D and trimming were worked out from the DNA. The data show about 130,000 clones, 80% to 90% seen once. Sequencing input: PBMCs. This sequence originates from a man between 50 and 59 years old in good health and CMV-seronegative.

The CDR3 spells CATRGWDIDEARGLDRSQNYGYTF. The CDR3 DNA reads as TGCGCCACCAGGGGTTGGGACATCGACGAAGCGAGGGGTCTGGATCGTTCCCAAAACTATGGCTACACCTTC. The chain recombines TRBV10-2 with TRBJ1-2, with D possibly TRBD1 on 6 matching bases. This CDR3 has 24 residues. V was pared by 10 bases and J by 2 bases, with 47 bases between. Germline V gene lookup returns CDR1 WSHSY and CDR2 SAAADI.